This TCR beta chain was recovered during a study of T cell clonotyping in hematopoietic cell transplantation listed by TCRdb under 2021. Regarding the research as a whole: Pretransplant samples from recipients were collected after cytoreduction. Recruitment of patients ran from September 2015 to early 2017, and follow-up continued until late 2020 or until death. A total of 110 to 150 blood samples were collected in the study from roughly 40 consecutive transplant recipients and their related donors.

Note on this clone: Its target antigen remains unknown. Base qualities are missing; no much larger clone stands one base away.

CDR1 is given as MNHNY and CDR2 as SVGAGI, both from the germline V gene (reference sequence). A distance of 6 bases separates the germline ends of V and J, which lose 0 bases and 0 bases respectively. Its CDR3 holds 15 amino acids, cysteine through phenylalanine. The CDR3 DNA has 45 bases and is translated from base 1. What the work shows at the level of the full study, not this receptor alone: Inverse Simpson Index values from donors and from recipients before transplant predicted broader TCR repertoire diversity after transplant. Only a small fraction of recipient repertoires overlapped donor repertoires, with over 95% appearing de novo at the given depth. The sample size was limited, and because cells were not sorted, the contributions of CD4 and CD8 repertoires could not be separated. Recipient TCR diversity fell after transplant, with pathologically expanded clonotypes rising progressively from day 30 to day 180.

The sample's time point, from its label and the paper: recipient sample about 28 days before transplant, after cytoreduction. Blood from recipients was drawn roughly 28 days before transplant, then again at days 30, 100 and 180 after transplant. Nuclei Lysis Solution was used to extract genomic DNA from fresh or cryopreserved unfractionated peripheral blood mononuclear cells. With the immunoSEQ assay, which is a bias-controlled multiplex PCR relying on V- and J-specific primers, TCR beta CDR3 regions were amplified from genomic DNA. In a second PCR step, the CDR3 amplicons were tagged with a proprietary barcode plus Illumina adapter sequences. CDR3 libraries were sequenced on an Illumina MiSeq instrument. Per the authors' processing: immunoSEQ Analyzer 3.0 was used for export and quality control, with R Bioconductor and Immunarch used for downstream analyses. Only productive rearrangements within the normalized downsampled data set were used in the calculation of repertoire metrics. In the normalized cohort, clonotypes with more than 5 templates were defined as pathologically expanded. Repertoire diversity was measured with the Inverse Simpson Index. To capture all clonotypes, CMV-specificity analyses were performed on the non-normalized data set. In TCRdb, the immuneACCESS table is reduced to in-frame sequences with V and J assigned. These tables do not hold every clone; where another copy was compared, an unresolved V gene accounts for under half, and the others remain unexplained. D and trimming come from the DNA, and the V and J calls and clone size come from that table. Within this sample are 29,000 or so clones, with about 80% of them counted one time only. The ten most abundant clones make up less than 7.5% of the sample.

Here the chain combines TRBV6-6 and TRBJ1-5; the D gene cannot be resolved reliably. The starting material was peripheral blood mononuclear cells, obtained before stem cell transplant. This sequence was found in a woman aged 30 to 39 with chronic myeloid leukemia. Some clones in this sample may be carry-over from other donors' samples. DNA sequence: TGTGCCAGCAGTTACTCACGGGATAGCAATCAGCCCCAGCATTTT. The resulting protein is CASSYSRDSNQPQHF.